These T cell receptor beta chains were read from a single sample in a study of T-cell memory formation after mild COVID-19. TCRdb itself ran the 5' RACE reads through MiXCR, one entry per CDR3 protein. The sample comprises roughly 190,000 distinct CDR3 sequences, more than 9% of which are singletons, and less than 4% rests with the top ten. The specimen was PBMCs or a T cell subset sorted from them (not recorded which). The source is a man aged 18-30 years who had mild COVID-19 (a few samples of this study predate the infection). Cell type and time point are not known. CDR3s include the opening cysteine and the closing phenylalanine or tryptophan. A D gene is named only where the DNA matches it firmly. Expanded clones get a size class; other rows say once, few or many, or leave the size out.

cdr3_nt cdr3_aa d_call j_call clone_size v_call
TGTGCCAGCAGCTTAAAAGTGAGCACAGATACGCAGTATTTT CASSLKVSTDTQYF NA TRBJ2-3 NA TRBV7-8
TGTGCCAGCAGTCGCAGGCAGGCGGACACTGAAGCTTTCTTT CASSRRQADTEAFF NA TRBJ1-1 NA TRBV6-5
TGTGCCAGCAGTACCCGACTAGTACCCCGTAAGGGTGATACGCAGTATTTT CASSTRLVPRKGDTQYF NA TRBJ2-3 NA TRBV12-3/TRBV12-4
TGTGCCAGCAGCTTAAGGGACACCGGGGAGCTGTTTTTT CASSLRDTGELFF NA TRBJ2-2 NA TRBV7-2
TGTGCCAGCAGCCCCGGGACAGGGTTTGGCACTGAAGCTTTCTTT CASSPGTGFGTEAFF TRBD1 TRBJ1-1 NA TRBV7-9
TGTGCCAGCAGTTATAAGCGGATCACCGGGGAGCTGTTTTTT CASSYKRITGELFF NA TRBJ2-2 few TRBV12-3/TRBV12-4
TGTGCCAGCAGCAAAGAGCACCAGAACACCGGGGAGCTGTTTTTT CASSKEHQNTGELFF NA TRBJ2-2 NA TRBV21-1
TGTGCCAGCAGCGTAGAGTACCAGGGACCAGATACGCAGTATTTT CASSVEYQGPDTQYF NA TRBJ2-3 few TRBV9
TGTGCCAGCAGCTTCGAGAGGACTGAAGCTTTCTTT CASSFERTEAFF NA TRBJ1-1 NA TRBV11-1
TGTGCCAGCAGCTTAGGGTTTGGGGCTAGCGGGTCCCCGGGAGCCGGGGCCAACGTCCTGACTTTC CASSLGFGASGSPGAGANVLTF TRBD2 TRBJ2-6 NA TRBV11-2
TGCAGCGTTGAACTCCTAGCGGGAGGCCAAGAGACCCAGTACTTC CSVELLAGGQETQYF TRBD2 TRBJ2-5 few TRBV29-1
TGTGCCAGCAGCTTTTTTGCCGGAAAAGTCTCCTACAATGAGCAGTTCTTC CASSFFAGKVSYNEQFF NA TRBJ2-1 NA TRBV7-9
TGTGCCAGCAGCCGGACAGGGAATAATGAGCAGTTCTTC CASSRTGNNEQFF TRBD1 TRBJ2-1 few TRBV7-3
TGTGCCAGCAGCCAAGATACCGGGACGGAAAAACTGTTTTTT CASSQDTGTEKLFF NA TRBJ1-4 NA TRBV3-1
TGTGCCAGCAGCTTTTTTAGAGCGCAGTATTTT CASSFFRAQYF NA TRBJ2-3 many TRBV7-3
TGCGCCAGCGCCCGGGGACTCGGGGATACGCAGTATTTT CASARGLGDTQYF NA TRBJ2-3 few TRBV5-1
TGTGCCAGCAGCTTAGGGGGGCCGTGGCGAGAGACCCAGTACTTC CASSLGGPWRETQYF NA TRBJ2-5 few TRBV7-2
TGTGCCAGCAGCCAGACATTAGCGGGGGGCAAAGAGACCCAGTACTTC CASSQTLAGGKETQYF TRBD2 TRBJ2-5 few TRBV11-2
TGTGCCAGCAGCTTCCAGGGACTAGCTGTCGGGGAGCTGTTTTTT CASSFQGLAVGELFF TRBD2 TRBJ2-2 NA TRBV7-2